The rows below give T cell receptor beta chains drawn from one sample of a study of cytomegalovirus exposure and HLA in healthy donors. TCRdb keeps only in-frame clones here, not all; method: immunoSEQ multiplex PCR. The sample holds under 100,000 clones; 77% are singletons and the top ten take roughly 2%. Sequencing was performed on PBMCs. These receptors were collected from a boy younger than 18 in good health and CMV-seronegative. Both conserved end residues are part of each CDR3. A D gene is named only where the DNA matches it firmly. Rows give clone size only sometimes, using once, few, many, or a class for an expanded clone.

>TRBJ2-2|TRBV7-3|NA|TRBD2
CASSNRGLAGGVGELFF
TGTGCCAGCAGCAACCGAGGACTAGCGGGAGGAGTCGGGGAGCTGTTTTTT
>TRBJ2-5|TRBV9|NA|TRBD2
CASSASGGARETQYF
TGTGCCAGCAGCGCCAGCGGGGGGGCTAGAGAGACCCAGTACTTC
>TRBJ2-7|TRBV19|NA|NA
CASSTTHGQTSYEQYF
TGTGCCAGTAGTACGACCCACGGACAGACCTCCTACGAGCAGTACTTC
>TRBJ1-4|TRBV30|NA|TRBD1
CAWSSGQGNEKLFF
TGTGCCTGGAGCTCTGGACAGGGGAATGAAAAACTGTTTTTT
>TRBJ2-5|TRBV7-8|NA|TRBD2
CASSLARDYRETQYF
TGTGCCAGCAGCTTAGCAAGGGACTACCGAGAGACCCAGTACTTC
>TRBJ2-7|TRBV10-2|NA|NA
CASSDYAGIYEQYF
TGCGCCAGCAGTGATTACGCAGGGATATACGAGCAGTACTTC
>TRBJ2-3|TRBV29-1|NA|TRBD2
CSVTKRGGPRTDTQYF
TGCAGCGTGACCAAGCGGGGGGGCCCCCGCACAGATACGCAGTATTTT
>TRBJ2-7|TRBV5-6|NA|NA
CASSLDNPGLSYEQYF
TGTGCCAGCAGCTTGGATAACCCGGGACTGAGCTACGAGCAGTACTTC
>TRBJ2-2|TRBV7-3|NA|NA
CASSLAGWPGELFF
TGTGCCAGCAGCTTGGCAGGTTGGCCCGGGGAGCTGTTTTTT
>TRBJ1-1|TRBV7-8|NA|NA
CASSPLSVAQQTEAFF
TGTGCCAGCAGCCCGCTCAGCGTTGCGCAGCAAACTGAAGCTTTCTTT
>TRBJ1-3|TRBV14|NA|NA
CASSQDQVGAGGNTIYF
TGTGCCAGCAGCCAAGATCAAGTTGGGGCAGGCGGAAACACCATATATTTT
>TRBJ2-1|TRBV18|NA|TRBD2
CASSSGPAYNEQFF
TGTGCCAGTTCTAGCGGACCCGCCTACAATGAGCAGTTCTTC
>TRBJ2-2|TRBV7-7|NA|NA
CASSPSVANTGELFF
TGTGCCAGCAGCCCGTCTGTCGCGAACACCGGGGAGCTGTTTTTT
>TRBJ1-2|TRBV7-2|NA|NA
CASSLRWDSAGYTF
TGTGCCAGCAGCTTAAGGTGGGATAGCGCTGGCTACACCTTC
>TRBJ1-1|TRBV18|NA|TRBD1
CASSLSTGMNTEAFF
TGTGCCAGCTCACTATCGACAGGGATGAACACTGAAGCTTTCTTT
>TRBJ2-1|TRBV7-6|once|NA
CASSLRTRGWEQFF
TGTGCCAGCAGCTTAAGGACGCGGGGATGGGAGCAGTTCTTC
>TRBJ2-3|TRBV19|NA|NA
CASSLTDTQYF
TGTGCCAGTAGTCTCACAGATACGCAGTATTTT
>TRBJ1-5|TRBV28|few|NA
CASSAGGQPQHF
TGTGCCAGCAGTGCCGGGGGTCAGCCCCAGCATTTT
>TRBJ2-2|TRBV11-3|NA|TRBD2
CASSLAGGVFTGELFF
TGTGCCAGCAGCCTCGCCGGGGGGGTTTTCACCGGGGAGCTGTTTTTT
>TRBJ2-6|TRBV4-1|NA|TRBD1
CASSQVVPGTVNSGANVLTF
TGCGCCAGCAGCCAAGTGGTCCCCGGGACAGTAAACTCTGGGGCCAACGTCCTGACTTTC
>TRBJ2-5|TRBV6-5|once|TRBD2
CASSSGLAAVGETQYF
TGTGCCAGCAGTTCGGGACTAGCGGCTGTCGGGGAGACCCAGTACTTC
>TRBJ2-1|TRBV29-1|few|TRBD2
CSVERGTSKGNEQFF
TGCAGCGTTGAACGGGGGACTAGCAAGGGCAATGAGCAGTTCTTC
>TRBJ1-5|TRBV6-5|NA|NA
CASSRVGGYQPQHF
TGTGCCAGCAGCCGGGTTGGGGGGTATCAGCCCCAGCATTTT
>TRBJ2-7|TRBV1|NA|NA
CTSSQDHREETYEQYF
TGCACCAGCAGCCAAGACCACCGTGAGGAGACCTACGAGCAGTACTTC
>TRBJ1-2|TRBV5-1|NA|NA
CASSPQPAPDIYGYTF
TGCGCCAGCAGCCCACAGCCAGCTCCCGATATCTATGGCTACACCTTC
>TRBJ1-6|TRBV28|NA|TRBD1
CASSFQGASYNSPLHF
TGTGCCAGCAGTTTCCAGGGGGCCTCCTATAATTCACCCCTCCACTTT
>TRBJ2-5|TRBV5-3|NA|NA
CARSLTGGPAETQYF
TGTGCCAGAAGCTTAACGGGGGGCCCGGCGGAGACCCAGTACTTC
>TRBJ2-7|TRBV10-2|few|NA
CASSEPRDFYEQYF
TGCGCCAGCAGTGAGCCCAGGGACTTTTACGAGCAGTACTTC
>TRBJ2-7|TRBV5-5|medium-sized|NA
CASSPLLAESSYEQYF
TGTGCCAGCAGCCCGCTCTTGGCAGAAAGCTCCTACGAGCAGTACTTC
>TRBJ2-7|TRBV9|NA|NA
CASTSLRGSSYEQYF
TGTGCCAGCACGTCCCTACGGGGGAGCTCCTACGAGCAGTACTTC
>TRBJ2-5|TRBV5-6|NA|NA
CASSLRLGETQYF
TGTGCCAGCAGCCTCCGACTAGGGGAGACCCAGTACTTC
>TRBJ2-3|TRBV9|NA|NA
CASSVGRGGRTDTQYF
TGTGCCAGCAGCGTAGGAAGGGGGGGGCGCACAGATACGCAGTATTTT
>TRBJ1-2|TRBV7-6|NA|TRBD1
CASSPQGDSGYTF
TGTGCCAGCAGCCCCCAAGGGGACAGTGGCTACACCTTC
>TRBJ1-2|TRBV14|NA|NA
CASSQDEGFRGFYGYTF
TGTGCCAGCAGCCAAGATGAAGGGTTCAGGGGTTTCTATGGCTACACCTTC
>TRBJ2-5|TRBV5-1|once|NA
CASSSGGETQYF
TGCGCCAGCAGCAGCGGCGGGGAGACCCAGTACTTC
>TRBJ2-6|TRBV28|NA|NA
CASSPGTASGANVLTF
TGTGCCAGCAGTCCGGGGACTGCCTCTGGGGCCAACGTCCTGACTTTC
>TRBJ2-3|TRBV29-1|NA|TRBD2
CSAREQRGATPDTQYF
TGCAGCGCCCGGGAACAGCGGGGGGCCACTCCAGATACGCAGTATTTT
>TRBJ1-2|TRBV6-1|NA|TRBD1
CASTFTGGRNYGYTF
TGTGCCAGCACTTTTACAGGGGGCAGGAACTATGGCTACACCTTC
>TRBJ1-1|TRBV4-2|NA|NA
CASSQEKGMNTEAFF
TGTGCCAGCAGCCAAGAAAAGGGGATGAACACTGAAGCTTTCTTT
>TRBJ2-5|TRBV10-1|NA|TRBD1
CASSDYRGLETQYF
TGCGCCAGCAGCGACTACAGGGGGCTGGAGACCCAGTACTTC
>TRBJ2-5|TRBV28|NA|NA
CASSSWGQIRETQYF
TGTGCCAGCAGTTCCTGGGGACAAATACGGGAGACCCAGTACTTC
>TRBJ1-5|TRBV6-1|NA|NA
CASSELSSNQPQHF
TGTGCCAGCAGCGAATTAAGCAGCAATCAGCCCCAGCATTTT